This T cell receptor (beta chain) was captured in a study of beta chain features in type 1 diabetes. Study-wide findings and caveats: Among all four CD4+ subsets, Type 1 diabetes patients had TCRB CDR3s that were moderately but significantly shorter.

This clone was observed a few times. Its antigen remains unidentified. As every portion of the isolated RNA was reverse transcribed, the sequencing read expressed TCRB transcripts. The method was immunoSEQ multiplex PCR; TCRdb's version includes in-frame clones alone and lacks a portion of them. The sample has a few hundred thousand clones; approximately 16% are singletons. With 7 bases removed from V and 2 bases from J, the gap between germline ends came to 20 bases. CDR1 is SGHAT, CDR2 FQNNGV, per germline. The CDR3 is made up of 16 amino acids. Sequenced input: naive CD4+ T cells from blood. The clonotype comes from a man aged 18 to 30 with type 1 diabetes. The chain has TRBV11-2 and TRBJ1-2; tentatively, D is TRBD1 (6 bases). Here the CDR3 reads CASTPRGRELNYGYTF. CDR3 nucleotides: TGTGCCAGCACCCCTAGGGGGAGGGAATTGAACTATGGCTACACCTTC.